The clone carrying this T cell receptor beta chain appeared a few times. Its target is not known. This entry belongs to a study of CD8+ T cells in alopecia areata. Study results and limitations: Affected lesional scalp, above all in alopecia totalis/universalis, was more clonal than normal scalp.

Between the trimmed V and J ends, which lost 5 bases and 0 bases, there was a span of 13 bases. The CDR3 sequence is 14 residues long. Germline V gives CDR1 SQVTM, CDR2 ANQGSEA. Sequencing relied on a cDNA template that was reverse transcribed from extracted RNA. Only in-frame clones appear in the TCRdb table, and some are missing; sequencing was by immunoSEQ multiplex PCR. Of 110,000 to 150,000 clones listed, around 50% are singletons. The clonotype was recovered from a human donor with alopecia areata. J is TRBJ2-5 and V is TRBV29-1; D gene unclear. The sequenced sample was CD4+ T cells sorted from blood, obtained at week 0. CDR3 amino acids: CSVFIPVNQETQYF. CDR3 coding DNA: TGCAGCGTTTTTATTCCGGTGAACCAAGAGACCCAGTACTTC.